This TCR beta chain was profiled in a study of blood T cell repertoires in COVID-19. About the research overall: Samples came from the United States, Italy and Spain, spanning acute and convalescent COVID-19.

The junction had 8 bases not matched to a gene; V was cut back by 0 bases and J by 10 bases. Germline V gives CDR1 SGHAT, CDR2 FQNNGV. This CDR3 has 14 amino acids. Original analysis: From reference gene primer amplification, estimates of nucleated cell counts were derived. Assay used: immunoSEQ multiplex PCR; TCRdb lists only in-frame clones, some missing. D and trimming were read from the DNA, whereas the V and J calls and clone size are those reported in that table. The sample yields about 170,000 clones, about 83% seen once. The sequence derives from an elderly woman with acute or convalescent COVID-19. Sequencing used peripheral blood. The chain couples TRBV11-2 to TRBJ1-1; TRBD1 agrees at 7 bases. In DNA form, the CDR3 reads TGTGCCAGCAGCTTAGAGGGAGACAGGGCGGCAGCTTTCTTT. Translated: CASSLEGDRAAAFF.